These 19 T cell receptor beta chains share one sample of origin, sequenced in a study of shared clonotypes between healthy human individuals (dated by TCRdb to 2020 to 2021). Libraries were made using the immunoSEQ multiplex PCR assay. TCRdb re-hosts the immuneACCESS table, in-frame sequences only. Its copies lack some clones; in the studies checked, an unresolved V gene accounts for under half of them, and the cause for the rest is not known. Counted in this sample were 1,500,000 or so clones; roughly 96% of them appeared once. Of the sample, roughly 1.2% falls within the top ten clones. Material: naive CD4+ T cells sorted from blood. The sample's cell subset or site label is to be understood as: CD45RA+ positively selected. All receptors derive from a man aged 25 to 40 in good health.

The rearrangement links TRBV6-6 to TRBJ1-5; TRBD1 matches at 9 bases. Germline trimming cut 7 bases from V and 1 base from J; bases unmatched to any gene: 5. Germline assignment: CDR1 MNHNY and CDR2 SVGAGI (reference sequence). This CDR3 is 15 amino acids long. CDR3: CASTYDRGSNQPQHF. CDR3 DNA: TGTGCCAGCACATATGACAGGGGGAGCAATCAGCCCCAGCATTTT.

CDR3 amino acids: CASSFGLADRTYEQYF. CDR3 nucleotides: TGCGCCAGCAGCTTCGGACTAGCCGACCGTACCTACGAGCAGTACTTC. V and J are TRBV5-1 and TRBJ2-7, with 8 bases identical to TRBD2. CDR1 is SGHRS and CDR2 is YFSETQ in the germline V gene. This CDR3 is built from 16 residues. Germline trimming cut 2 bases from V and 2 bases from J; bases unmatched to any gene: 9.

The genes are TRBV27 and TRBJ1-2; 8 nucleotides align to TRBD1. Germline lookup yields CDR1 MNHEY and CDR2 SMNVEV (reference sequence). V was clipped by 4 bases and J by 7 bases; unmatched bases: 5. The CDR3 spans 13 residues. The CDR3 bases are TGTGCCAGCAGTTATCGGACAGGGCTTGGCTACACCTTC. Protein: CASSYRTGLGYTF.

The chain recombines TRBV15 with TRBJ2-2; D may match TRBD1 or TRBD2 (5 bases each). Looked up from germline, CDR1 is LNHNV and CDR2 is YYDKDF (reference sequence). The CDR3 covers 16 residues. V was shortened by 0 bases and J by 2 bases, with 10 bases between the two germline ends. The CDR3 region is CATSRDLGPNTGELFF. The CDR3 coding sequence is TGTGCCACCAGCAGAGATTTGGGACCAAACACCGGGGAGCTGTTTTTT.

This chain joins TRBV5-1 and TRBJ1-1; D remains ambiguous. The V end lost 0 bases, the J end lost 1 base, and 10 bases lay between the germline ends. The CDR3 length is 15 residues. Per the germline V gene, CDR1 is SGHRS and CDR2 is YFSETQ. CDR3 coding DNA: TGCGCCAGCAGCTTGGTCCCAGTAAGGAACACTGAAGCTTTCTTT. Residues: CASSLVPVRNTEAFF.

The chain combines TRBV30 with TRBJ2-7, with D possibly matching TRBD1 (6 bases). The V gene's germline CDR1 is GTSNPN and CDR2 SVGIG (reference sequence). This CDR3 comprises 17 residues. V was pared by 0 bases and J by 4 bases, with 22 bases between. The CDR3 DNA reads as TGTGCCTGGAGTGTACCCCCCAAACAGGGAGAAGGGTACGAGCAGTACTTC. Amino acids: CAWSVPPKQGEGYEQYF.

This clone is a singleton in its sample. The chain employs TRBV2 and TRBJ1-2; 7 bases fit TRBD1. Germline V lookup: CDR1 SNHLY, CDR2 FYNNEI. This CDR3 contains 14 residues. V trimming: 7 bases; J trimming: 2 bases; junction bases outside the gene matches: 7. The CDR3 coding sequence is TGTGCCAGCAAGGGACAGCGCCCAAACTATGGCTACACCTTC. As protein: CASKGQRPNYGYTF.

This chain uses TRBV5-1 with TRBJ1-1, with a tentative D call TRBD1 (6 bases). V gave up 4 bases and J gave up 4 bases, with 23 bases separating them. Germline V CDR1 and CDR2: SGHRS, YFSETQ. The CDR3 consists of 17 residues. CDR3 region: CASSLSTTGAFGTEAFF. The CDR3, as DNA: TGCGCCAGCAGCCTAAGCACAACGGGGGCATTCGGCACTGAAGCTTTCTTT.

The rearrangement links TRBV7-9 to TRBJ1-1; 12 positions agree with TRBD1. CDR3 size: 16 residues. V lost 6 bases to trimming and J lost 0 bases; unmatched junction nucleotides: 5. Germline CDR1 and CDR2: SEHNR and FQNEAQ (reference sequence). The DNA for the CDR3 is TGTGCCAGCAGATACCGGGACAGGGGGCTGAACACTGAAGCTTTCTTT. Translation gives CASRYRDRGLNTEAFF.

The chain employs TRBV10-3 and TRBJ2-7; no clear D gene. The germline V gene encodes CDR1 ENHRY and CDR2 SYGVKD. The CDR3 totals 13 residues. With 5 bases removed from V and 6 bases from J, the gap between germline ends came to 14 bases. CDR3 loop: CAISPLGSGEQYF. The CDR3 coding sequence is TGTGCCATCAGTCCTCTAGGATCCGGCGAGCAGTACTTC.

V gene TRBV15 combines with J gene TRBJ2-1; 7 bases align to TRBD2. Germline V gives CDR1 LNHNV, CDR2 YYDKDF (reference sequence). CDR3 length: 15 amino acids. V gave up 3 bases and J gave up 3 bases; unmatched junction bases: 5. The CDR3 DNA reads TGTGCCACCAGCAGGAAGGCTAGCGGCTACAATGAGCAGTTCTTC. Protein: CATSRKASGYNEQFF.

To note about this clone: This specimen includes other DNA sequences encoding the same CDR3. The V gene is TRBV6-5, the J gene TRBJ2-1; D is possibly TRBD2 (5 bases). The V gene's germline CDR1 is MNHEY and CDR2 SVGAGI. This CDR3 is built from 15 residues. The ends were cut back, 2 bases at V and 0 bases at J, with 8 bases in the middle. The CDR3, as DNA: TGTGCCAGCAGTTACGAGGGCAGCTCCTACAATGAGCAGTTCTTC. It is translated as CASSYEGSSYNEQFF.

This chain connects TRBV6-5 to TRBJ2-7; unclear D gene. The V end lost 2 bases, the J end lost 1 base, and 6 bases lay between the germline ends. The CDR3 spans 13 residues. In germline, CDR1 is MNHEY, CDR2 SVGAGI. The CDR3: CASSYTTSYEQYF. CDR3 in DNA: TGTGCCAGCAGTTACACGACATCCTACGAGCAGTACTTC.

The chain recombines TRBV27 with TRBJ1-2; TRBD1 matches 9 bases. The junction had 4 bases not matched to a gene; V was cut back by 5 bases and J by 3 bases. The CDR3 runs 14 residues. Per germline, CDR1 MNHEY and CDR2 SMNVEV (reference sequence). Here the CDR3 reads CASSRDRVDYGYTF. For the CDR3, the DNA is TGTGCCAGCAGTAGGGACAGGGTAGACTATGGCTACACCTTC.

The genes are TRBV27 and TRBJ1-1; no clear D. CDR1 and CDR2 (germline): MNHEY, SMNVEV (reference sequence). V dropped 4 bases and J dropped 1 base, with 10 bases sitting between them. The CDR3 sequence is 14 residues long. The CDR3 loop reads CASSSIKANTEAFF. For the CDR3, the DNA is TGTGCCAGCAGTTCCATTAAAGCGAACACTGAAGCTTTCTTT.

With respect to this clone: Distinct nucleotide sequences in the sample also encode this CDR3. CDR3 in amino acids: CASSERRGNTEAFF. The DNA of the CDR3 is TGTGCCAGCAGTGAAAGGCGCGGGAACACTGAAGCTTTCTTT. The rearrangement links TRBV2 to TRBJ1-1; D is unresolved. V gave up 2 bases and J gave up 1 base, with 8 bases separating them. This CDR3 region has 14 residues. Germline assignment: CDR1 SNHLY and CDR2 FYNNEI.

The chain carries TRBV4-1 and TRBJ1-5, with D perhaps matching TRBD1 (5 bases). Trimming cost V 4 bases and J 1 base, with 23 bases left between them. The CDR3 extends over 19 amino acids. CDR1 is MGHRA and CDR2 is YSYEKL in the germline V gene. The CDR3 sequence is CASSLSSGMAQGSNQPQHF. The CDR3 DNA reads TGCGCCAGCAGCCTTTCTTCTGGGATGGCGCAGGGCAGCAATCAGCCCCAGCATTTT.

The rearrangement joins TRBV6-5 to TRBJ2-3, with 9 nucleotides matching TRBD2. The CDR3 covers 15 residues. Losses at the gene ends were 1 base for V and 7 bases for J; bases not matched to a gene: 6. Germline V gene lookup returns CDR1 MNHEY and CDR2 SVGAGI. The CDR3 bases are TGTGCCAGCAGTTACTGGCGGGAGGGCCGTAATACGCAGTATTTT. Residues: CASSYWREGRNTQYF.

V gene TRBV18 combines with J gene TRBJ1-1; D might be TRBD1 (5 bases). CDR3 length: 16 residues. In germline, CDR1 is KGHSH, CDR2 LQKENI. V shed 3 bases and J shed 0 bases, with 14 bases lying between them. This CDR3 reads CASSPPWAGLNTEAFF. In nucleotides, the CDR3 is TGTGCCAGCTCACCCCCTTGGGCAGGGCTGAACACTGAAGCTTTCTTT. The full variable domain, its missing parts supplied by reference TRBV18 and TRBJ1-1, is NAGVMQNPRHLVRRRGQEARLRCSPMKGHSHVYWYRQLPEEGLKFMVYLQKENIIDESGMPKERFSAEFPKEGPSILRIQQVVRGDSAAYFCASSPPWAGLNTEAFFGQGTRLTVV.